A selection of T cell receptor beta chains follows, all from one sample in a study of Ad26.COV2.S vaccination and SARS-CoV-2 variants. This table comes from immunoSEQ multiplex PCR, and its TCRdb copy is limited to in-frame clones, with some not included. The table has about 390,000 clones, approximately 86% seen once. The source material was peripheral blood, sampled in a trial of Ad26.COV2.S vaccine versus placebo. These receptors came from a person aged 18-60 years who received the Ad26.COV2.S COVID-19 vaccine or a placebo. Both conserved end residues are part of each CDR3. D genes are given only for firm matches. Clone sizes are given selectively: once, few, many, or a class where the clone is expanded.

>TRBJ1-5|NA|NA|TRBV6-5
TGTGCCAGCAGTCCGACGGAAAGCAATCAGCCCCAGCATTTT
CASSPTESNQPQHF
>TRBJ2-2|NA|TRBD1|TRBV2
TGTGCCAGCAGGGACAGGGCGGCCGGGGAGCTGTTTTTT
CASRDRAAGELFF
>TRBJ2-3|NA|TRBD2|TRBV2
TGTGCCAGCAGTGAATGGACTAGCGGCGGGGCGCAGTATTTT
CASSEWTSGGAQYF
>TRBJ1-6|NA|TRBD1|TRBV11-2
TGTGCCAGCAGCTTAGAATGGGACAGATCACCCCTCCACTTT
CASSLEWDRSPLHF
>TRBJ2-7|NA|TRBD2|TRBV30
TGTGCCTGGGGAGCGGGGACCCCCTCCTACGAGCAGTACTTC
CAWGAGTPSYEQYF
>TRBJ1-6|few|NA|TRBV2
TGTGCCAGCAGCGGAGGACGGCCGCTGGCCCTCCACTTT
CASSGGRPLALHF
>TRBJ2-7|NA|NA|TRBV21-1
TGTGCCAGCAGCCGATTCCAGTACTTC
CASSRFQYF
>TRBJ2-7|NA|NA|TRBV7-9
TGTGCCAGCAGCTTAGTGGAGAAACCCTACGAGCAGTACTTC
CASSLVEKPYEQYF
>TRBJ1-5|few|NA|TRBV11-2
TGTGCCAGCAGCTTAGATCCAGGGTCCAATCAGCCCCAGCATTTT
CASSLDPGSNQPQHF
>TRBJ2-7|NA|NA|TRBV7-8
TGTGCCAGCAGCTTAAAAGGGAACGAGCAGTACTTC
CASSLKGNEQYF
>TRBJ1-5|NA|NA|TRBV5-6
TGTGCCAGCAGCTTGCGCAACGATGGGGGACAGCCCCAGCATTTT
CASSLRNDGGQPQHF
>TRBJ1-4|NA|TRBD1|TRBV5-8
TGTGCCAGCAGTACCGGACAGGGGGCCATTGCAACTAATGAAAAACTGTTTTTT
CASSTGQGAIATNEKLFF
>TRBJ1-1|NA|NA|TRBV5-1
TGCGCCAGCAGCGGGGGACGGGGTAACACTGAAGCTTTCTTT
CASSGGRGNTEAFF
>TRBJ1-4|NA|NA|TRBV7-9
TGTGCCAGCAGACCAGAGGGCTTTAATGAAAAACTGTTTTTT
CASRPEGFNEKLFF
>TRBJ1-2|once|NA|TRBV6-1
TGTGCCAGCAGTGAACAGGCTCTTCATATGGGGGGCTACACCTTC
CASSEQALHMGGYTF
>TRBJ2-1|NA|TRBD2|TRBV6-1
TGTGCCAGCAGTGCCACCTTTCTAGCGGGTGCCTACAATGAGCAGTTCTTC
CASSATFLAGAYNEQFF
>TRBJ1-1|NA|NA|TRBV29-1
TGCAGCGTTGGCGGACGGATGAACACTGAAGCTTTCTTT
CSVGGRMNTEAFF
>TRBJ1-6|NA|TRBD1|TRBV6-5
TGTGCCACCGGGACAGTGGCTGATTCACCCCTCCACTTT
CATGTVADSPLHF
>TRBJ2-3|NA|TRBD1|TRBV11-3
TGTGCCAGCAGCCTCGGGGACAGAGCCTGGCCAGATACGCAGTATTTT
CASSLGDRAWPDTQYF
>TRBJ1-5|NA|TRBD1|TRBV15
TGTGCCACCAGCAGAGCTAGGGGGCCCCTCAATCAGCCCCAGCATTTT
CATSRARGPLNQPQHF
>TRBJ2-7|NA|TRBD1|TRBV11-2
TGTGCCAGCAGCGTCACAGGGGCGAGAGGTCCTTACGAGCAGTACTTC
CASSVTGARGPYEQYF
>TRBJ1-1|NA|NA|TRBV6-1
TGTGCCAGCAGTGAGCCAGATGAAGCTTTCTTT
CASSEPDEAFF
>TRBJ2-7|NA|NA|TRBV7-9
TGTGCCAGCAGCCGGAGGGCTTCCTACGAGCAGTACTTC
CASSRRASYEQYF
>TRBJ1-4|NA|NA|TRBV6-1
TGTGCCAGCAGTGAATTAAAGGGGGTGGGAGATGAAAAACTGTTTTTT
CASSELKGVGDEKLFF
>TRBJ2-7|NA|NA|TRBV2
TGTGCCAGCAGGGGTAGTGGCGAGCAGTACTTC
CASRGSGEQYF
>TRBJ1-1|NA|TRBD1|TRBV10-1
TGCGCCAGCAGTGAGTCTCCAACGGGACAGGGCGGTGAAGCTTTCTTT
CASSESPTGQGGEAFF
>TRBJ1-5|NA|NA|TRBV27
TGTGCCAGCAGTATAGCAGGGCCGAGGCAGCCCCAGCATTTT
CASSIAGPRQPQHF
>TRBJ1-2|NA|NA|TRBV6-4
TGTGCCAGCAGCCCCACAGGGAACTATGGCTACACCTTC
CASSPTGNYGYTF
>TRBJ1-6|NA|NA|TRBV6-5
TGTGCCAGCACGGCGCACAGGGAGTTTTCACCCCTCCACTTT
CASTAHREFSPLHF
>TRBJ2-1|NA|TRBD1|TRBV11-2
TGTGCCAGCAGCTCACCTTTCCGGGACAGGGGTAATGAGCAGTTCTTC
CASSSPFRDRGNEQFF
>TRBJ2-1|NA|NA|TRBV19
TGTGCCAGTAGCTCTCTAGATTACAATGAGCAGTTCTTC
CASSSLDYNEQFF
>TRBJ2-3|few|NA|TRBV12-3/TRBV12-4
TGTGCCAGCAGCCCCACAGATACGCAGTATTTT
CASSPTDTQYF
>TRBJ1-1|NA|NA|TRBV4-1
TGCGCCAGCAGCCAATTTCGGGGGGGGACTGAAGCTTTCTTT
CASSQFRGGTEAFF
>TRBJ1-5|NA|NA|TRBV12-5
TGTGCTAGTGGTTTGACCCCAGAGGGCAATCAGCCCCAGCATTTT
CASGLTPEGNQPQHF
>TRBJ1-2|few|NA|TRBV7-2
TGTGCCAGCAGACCAGGGACGGGCTATGGCTACACCTTC
CASRPGTGYGYTF
>TRBJ2-5|once|TRBD1|TRBV5-4
TGTGCCAGCAGCTTGGAACAGGGGAACCAAGAGACCCAGTACTTC
CASSLEQGNQETQYF
>TRBJ2-1|NA|TRBD2|TRBV9
TGTGCCAGCAGCTTCCGACTAGCGGGTCACAATGAGCAGTTCTTC
CASSFRLAGHNEQFF
>TRBJ2-2|once|NA|TRBV5-1
TGCGCCAGCAGCTTAAACACAGCGAACACCGGGGAGCTGTTTTTT
CASSLNTANTGELFF
>TRBJ1-4|NA|TRBD1|TRBV5-1
TGCGCCACCAAGGAAGGGACAGGGAGTGAAAAACTGTTTTTT
CATKEGTGSEKLFF
>TRBJ2-5|NA|NA|TRBV7-9
TGTGCCAGCAGCGCCGGTGGTGGGGTAGGGGAGACCCAGTACTTC
CASSAGGGVGETQYF
>TRBJ1-2|NA|NA|TRBV29-1
TGCAGCGTTGAGCAGATCCCCTGGGGCTACACCTTC
CSVEQIPWGYTF
>TRBJ2-2|once|NA|TRBV5-1
TGCGCCAGCAATTCTGGGGGGGGGCCCCCCGGGGAGCTGTTTTTT
CASNSGGGPPGELFF
>TRBJ1-1|NA|TRBD1|TRBV7-9
TGTGCCAGCAGCCCAGGGACAGTAAACACTGAAGCTTTCTTT
CASSPGTVNTEAFF
>TRBJ2-7|few|NA|TRBV9
TGTGCCAGCAGCGTAGGTTTGGGGGTATCCTACGAGCAGTACTTC
CASSVGLGVSYEQYF
>TRBJ1-1|NA|NA|TRBV11-2
TGTGCCAGCAGCTCATGGGGAGGGGGGGAGACCACTGAAGCTTTCTTT
CASSSWGGGETTEAFF
>TRBJ1-6|NA|NA|TRBV6-1
TGTGCCAGCAGTGAATGGCGTAATTCACCCCTCCACTTT
CASSEWRNSPLHF
>TRBJ1-2|NA|NA|TRBV5-6
TGTGCCAGCAGCTTGCTAGGCAACTATGGCTACACCTTC
CASSLLGNYGYTF
>TRBJ2-1|NA|NA|TRBV5-8
TGTGCCAGCAGCTTGGGGACCAAGTTGACGCAGTTCTTC
CASSLGTKLTQFF
>TRBJ1-6|NA|TRBD1|TRBV7-2
TGTGCCAGCAGCCCGAGGGACAGGGAGTCTTCACCCCTCCACTTT
CASSPRDRESSPLHF
>TRBJ2-7|NA|TRBD1|TRBV24-1
TGTGCCACCAGTGATTCGACAGGGGGACTCAGCGAGCAGTACTTC
CATSDSTGGLSEQYF
>TRBJ2-2|few|NA|TRBV7-8
TGTGCCAGCAGCTTACCTCGACGGTTGAACACCGGGGAGCTGTTTTTT
CASSLPRRLNTGELFF
>TRBJ1-4|NA|TRBD1|TRBV19
TGTGCCAGTATGAGGACAGGGGGGAATGAAAAACTGTTTTTT
CASMRTGGNEKLFF
>TRBJ2-3|once|NA|TRBV10-3
TGTGCCATCAGTGAGTCGAACGCGGGGGCAGCAGATACGCAGTATTTT
CAISESNAGAADTQYF
>TRBJ2-3|NA|TRBD2|TRBV12-5
TGTGCTAGTGGTCCGGGACTAGCAACAGATACGCAGTATTTT
CASGPGLATDTQYF
>TRBJ2-2|NA|NA|TRBV19
TGTGCCAGTATGGACGGTTCGAACACCGGGGAGCTGTTTTTT
CASMDGSNTGELFF
>TRBJ2-3|NA|NA|TRBV9
TGTGCCAGCAGCCCCGAAGGAGGACTTACAGCAGATACGCAGTATTTT
CASSPEGGLTADTQYF
>TRBJ1-1|NA|TRBD1|TRBV6-6
TGTGCCAGCAGTTACTCCGACAGGGGGGCTTTCTTT
CASSYSDRGAFF
>TRBJ2-2|few|NA|TRBV18
TGTGCCAGCCTTATGGGGGCGAACACCGGGGAGCTGTTTTTT
CASLMGANTGELFF
>TRBJ1-2|NA|NA|TRBV14
TGTGCCAGCAGCCTCCATCTGGACGCGGCGGTCGATGGCTACACCTTC
CASSLHLDAAVDGYTF
>TRBJ2-7|NA|TRBD1|TRBV10-2
TGCGCCAGCAGGGACAGGGGCCTCTCCTACGAGCAGTACTTC
CASRDRGLSYEQYF